The text below deals with one T cell receptor (beta chain). The sample comes from a study of blood T cell repertoires in COVID-19. TCRdb's table, derived via immunoSEQ multiplex PCR, lists solely in-frame clones and lacks some. This sample has 60,000 to 65,000 clones, with about 77% found just once. Germline V gene sequence: CDR1 LNHDA, CDR2 SQIVND (reference sequence). The CDR3 totals 14 residues. Trimming took off 4 bases at V and 3 bases at J, with 10 bases between the two ends. This sequence originates from a human donor in a cohort sampled during active COVID-19. Sequencing input: peripheral blood. The J gene is TRBJ1-5, the V gene TRBV19, with a possible D match to TRBD1 (6 bases). CDR3 in DNA: TGTGCCAGTAGTACCCGACAGGCCAATCAGCCCCAGCATTTT. Its protein product is CASSTRQANQPQHF.